The clone carrying this TCR beta chain was seen repeatedly, ten times or more. RNA transcripts yielded amplified TCR beta CDR3 regions. TCR CDR3 underwent first-round RT-PCR with the HTBI primer set. TCRdb re-derived calls from the multiplex PCR reads in MiXCR, one entry per CDR3 protein. Among around 600,000 distinct CDR3 sequences listed, just under 45% were seen once. This entry is derived from a study of T cells in Graves' hyperthyroidism and ophthalmopathy. The germline V gene encodes CDR1 DFQATT and CDR2 SNEGSKA (reference sequence). CDR3 size: 15 residues. Trimming cost V 2 bases and J 2 bases; bases outside gene matches: 6.

Sequenced material: peripheral blood or thyroid tissue (not recorded which). This chain links TRBV20-1 with TRBJ1-3; 7 nucleotides agree with TRBD1. This clonotype was sampled from an adult man with Graves' disease, either hyperthyroidism or ophthalmopathy (not recorded which). The CDR3 DNA reads as TGCAGTGCTAGACCTTTAACAGGGGCTGGAAACACCATATATTTT. It codes for CSARPLTGAGNTIYF.